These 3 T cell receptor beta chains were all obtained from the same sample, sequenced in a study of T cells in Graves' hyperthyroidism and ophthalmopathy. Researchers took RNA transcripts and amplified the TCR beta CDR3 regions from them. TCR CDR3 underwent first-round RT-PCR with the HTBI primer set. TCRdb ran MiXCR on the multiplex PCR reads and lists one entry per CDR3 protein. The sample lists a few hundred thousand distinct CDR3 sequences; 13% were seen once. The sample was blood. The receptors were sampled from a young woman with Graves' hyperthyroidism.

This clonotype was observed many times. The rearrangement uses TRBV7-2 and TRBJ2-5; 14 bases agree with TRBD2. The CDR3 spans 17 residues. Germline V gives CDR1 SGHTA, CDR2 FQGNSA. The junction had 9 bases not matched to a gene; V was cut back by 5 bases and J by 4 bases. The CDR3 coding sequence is TGTGCCAGCAGCCACCGACTAGCGGGAGGGCCGGGAGAGACCCAGTACTTC. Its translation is CASSHRLAGGPGETQYF.

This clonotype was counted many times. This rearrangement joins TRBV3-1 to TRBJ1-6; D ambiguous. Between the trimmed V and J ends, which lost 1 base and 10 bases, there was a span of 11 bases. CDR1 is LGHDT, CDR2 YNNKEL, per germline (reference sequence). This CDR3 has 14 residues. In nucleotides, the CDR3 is TGTGCCAGCAGCCAAGTAGGGCAGGAATCACCCCTCCACTTT. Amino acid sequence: CASSQVGQESPLHF.

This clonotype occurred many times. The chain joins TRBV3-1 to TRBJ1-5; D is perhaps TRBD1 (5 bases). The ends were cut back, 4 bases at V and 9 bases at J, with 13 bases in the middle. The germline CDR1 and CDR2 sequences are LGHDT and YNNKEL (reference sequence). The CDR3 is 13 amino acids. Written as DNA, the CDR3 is TGTGCCAGCAGCCTCCTGGACGGGGCGCCCCAGCATTTT. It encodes CASSLLDGAPQHF. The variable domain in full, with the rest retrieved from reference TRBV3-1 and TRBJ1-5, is DTAVSQTPKYLVTQMGNDKSIKCEQNLGHDTMYWYKQDSKKFLKIMFSYNNKELIINETVPNRFSPKSPDKAHLNLHINSLELGDSAVYFCASSLLDGAPQHFGDGTRLSIL.